Detailed here is one T cell receptor beta chain. Thawed, overnight-rested PBMC were stained with GMM-loaded CD1B tetramer, viability dye and anti-CD3, then sorted. The lipid loaded on the CD1B tetramers was C32 glucose monomycolate from Rhodococcus equi. The CDR3 is 13 amino acids. V lost 5 bases and J 1 base, leaving 8 bases between the germline ends. Per the germline V gene, CDR1 is PRHDT and CDR2 is FYEKMQ (reference sequence). The data were obtained in a study of T cells in tuberculosis. Generated by immunoSEQ multiplex PCR, the TCRdb table keeps only in-frame clones and is missing some. This sample has approximately 88,000 clones, with under 95% found just once. General observations from the study: Some low-affinity tetramer-binding T cells may be absent from this sample.

The V call is TRBV13, the J call TRBJ1-2; D uncertain. The sequencing sample was made of CD1b-GMM tetramer-negative cells sorted from PBMCs. This sequence was found in an adult woman with latent tuberculosis. CDR3 sequence (DNA): TGTGCCAGCAGCCAACAGAGTAACTATGGCTACACCTTC. Translated, it gives CASSQQSNYGYTF.